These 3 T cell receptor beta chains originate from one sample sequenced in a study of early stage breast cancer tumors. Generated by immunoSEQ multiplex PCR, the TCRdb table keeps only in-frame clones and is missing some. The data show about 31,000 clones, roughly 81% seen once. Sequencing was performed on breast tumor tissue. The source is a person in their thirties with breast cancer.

CDR3 protein: CASSSRQGEDGYTF. CDR3 coding DNA: TGTGCCAGCAGCTCCCGACAGGGGGAAGATGGCTACACCTTC. The chain links TRBV11-1 to TRBJ1-2; the match to TRBD1 covers 9 bases. Germline V gene data show CDR1 as SGHAT and CDR2 as FQDESV (reference sequence). The CDR3 sequence is 14 residues long. Trimming cost V 4 bases and J 6 bases; bases outside gene matches: 6.

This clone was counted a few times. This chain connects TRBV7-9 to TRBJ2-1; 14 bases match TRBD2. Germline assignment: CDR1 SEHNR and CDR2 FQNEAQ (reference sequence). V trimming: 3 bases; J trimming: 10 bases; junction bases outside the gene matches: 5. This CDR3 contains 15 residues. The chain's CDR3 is CASSLGTSGRWEQFF. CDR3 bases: TGTGCCAGCAGCTTGGGGACTAGCGGGAGATGGGAGCAGTTCTTC.

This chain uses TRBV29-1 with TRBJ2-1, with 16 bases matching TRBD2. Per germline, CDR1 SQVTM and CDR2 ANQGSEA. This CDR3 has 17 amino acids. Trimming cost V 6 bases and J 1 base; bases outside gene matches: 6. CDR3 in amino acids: CSVKGLAGGPSYNEQFF. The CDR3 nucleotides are TGCAGCGTAAAGGGACTAGCGGGAGGGCCATCCTACAATGAGCAGTTCTTC.